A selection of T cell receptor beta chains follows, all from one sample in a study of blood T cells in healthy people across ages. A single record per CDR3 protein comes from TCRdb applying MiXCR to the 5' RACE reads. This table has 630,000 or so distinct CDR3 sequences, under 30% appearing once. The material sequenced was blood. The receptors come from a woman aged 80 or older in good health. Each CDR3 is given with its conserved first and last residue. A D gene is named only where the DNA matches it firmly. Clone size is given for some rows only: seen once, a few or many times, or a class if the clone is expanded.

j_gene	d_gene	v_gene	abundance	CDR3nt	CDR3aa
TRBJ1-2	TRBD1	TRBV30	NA	TGTGCCTGGAGTTCTTCAGGGGGCTGGGGCTACACCTTC	CAWSSSGGWGYTF
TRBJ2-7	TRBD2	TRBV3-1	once	TGTGCCAGCAGCTCACCCTTACCGGGACTAGCGTCGAAGGGGTCCTACGAGCAGTACTTC	CASSSPLPGLASKGSYEQYF
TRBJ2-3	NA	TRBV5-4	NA	TGTGCCAGCAGCTTGCCCTGGCGGGGTCGCGCAGATACGCAGTATTTT	CASSLPWRGRADTQYF
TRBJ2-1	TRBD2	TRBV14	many	TGTGCCAGCAGCCAACAACTAGCGTCGGGGCAGTTCTTC	CASSQQLASGQFF
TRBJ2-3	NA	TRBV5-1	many	TGCGCCAGCAGCTTGGCCTTCAACACAGATACGCAGTATTTT	CASSLAFNTDTQYF
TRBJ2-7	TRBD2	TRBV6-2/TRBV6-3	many	TGTGCCAGCAGTTACGCTACTAGCGGGTACCCCGGGAGCGAGCAGTACTTC	CASSYATSGYPGSEQYF
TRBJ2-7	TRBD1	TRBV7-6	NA	TGTGCCAGCAGCCCCTACGGGGGACAGGGACCCTACGAGCAGTACTTC	CASSPYGGQGPYEQYF
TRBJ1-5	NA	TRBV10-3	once	TGTGCCATCAGTGGATTAGGGGACAATCAGCCCCAGCATTTT	CAISGLGDNQPQHF
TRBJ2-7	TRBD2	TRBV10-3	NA	TGTGCCATCAGTGAGTCGACTCGGGCTAGCGGGGGCCCGGAGCAGTACTTC	CAISESTRASGGPEQYF
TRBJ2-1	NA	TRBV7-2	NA	TGTGCCAGCAGCCCGTTAGGTCGGATGTACAATGAGCAGTTCTTC	CASSPLGRMYNEQFF
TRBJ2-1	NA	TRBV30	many	TGTGCCTGGAGTGGGATCGAAGGGGGGAACGAGCAGTTCTTC	CAWSGIEGGNEQFF
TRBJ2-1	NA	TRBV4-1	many	TGCGCCAGCAGTTTCAGTTCAGGGCGGAGGAATGAGCAGTTCTTC	CASSFSSGRRNEQFF
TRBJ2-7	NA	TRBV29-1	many	TGCAGCGTTGAAGAAGGCCGAGGGAGCGAGCAGTACTTC	CSVEEGRGSEQYF
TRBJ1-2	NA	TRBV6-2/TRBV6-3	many	TGTGCCAGCAGTTCGGACGGTTTGGGCTACACCTTC	CASSSDGLGYTF
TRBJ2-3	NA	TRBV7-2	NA	TGTGCCAGCAGCCCGGTTGGGGGAGATACGCAGTATTTT	CASSPVGGDTQYF
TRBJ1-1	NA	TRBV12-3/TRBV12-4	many	TGTGCCAGCAGTTTTGGTGGGGGAGCTTTCTTT	CASSFGGGAFF
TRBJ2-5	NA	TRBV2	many	TGTGCCAGCAGTGAAGTGGGGGGAGGCCAAGAGACCCAGTACTTC	CASSEVGGGQETQYF
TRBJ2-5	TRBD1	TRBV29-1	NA	TGCAGCGTTGGGGGACAGCACATACAATGGTCGGAAGAGACCCAGTACTTC	CSVGGQHIQWSEETQYF
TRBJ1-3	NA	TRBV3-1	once	TGTGCCAGCAGCCCCGCCGCCGGAGGTTCTGGAAACACCATATATTTT	CASSPAAGGSGNTIYF
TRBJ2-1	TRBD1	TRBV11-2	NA	TGTGCCAGCAGCCCCGGGACAGGGGCCCCCTACAATGAGCAGTTCTTC	CASSPGTGAPYNEQFF
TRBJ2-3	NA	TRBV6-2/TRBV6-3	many	TGTGCCAGCAGTTACGGTCAGACCTACGGGGATACGCAGTATTTT	CASSYGQTYGDTQYF
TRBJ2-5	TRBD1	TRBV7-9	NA	TGTGCCAGCAGCTTACTCTCTACGGGACAGGGAGAAGAGACCCAGTACTTC	CASSLLSTGQGEETQYF
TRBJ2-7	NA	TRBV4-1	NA	TGCGCCAGCAGCCAAGAGGGGTTGGGCAGGGTCACCTACGAGCAGTACTTC	CASSQEGLGRVTYEQYF
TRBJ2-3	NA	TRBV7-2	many	TGTGCCAGCAGCTTAGGGGACTTCGATACGCAGTATTTT	CASSLGDFDTQYF
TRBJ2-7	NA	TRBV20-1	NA	TGCAGTGCTGAGAGTTCCGACCTAGGGAACTACGAGCAGTACTTC	CSAESSDLGNYEQYF
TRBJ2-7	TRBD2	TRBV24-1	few	TGTGCCACCAGTGATGCTAATTATAAAGCGGGGGGCTCCTACAATGAGCAGTACTTC	CATSDANYKAGGSYNEQYF
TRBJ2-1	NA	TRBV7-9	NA	TGTGCCAGCAGACCCCGGAAGGCGGTTTACAATGAGCAGTTCTTC	CASRPRKAVYNEQFF
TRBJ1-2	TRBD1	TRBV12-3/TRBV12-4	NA	TGTGCCAGCAGTCGGTCCGGGACAGAGGATGGCTACACCTTC	CASSRSGTEDGYTF
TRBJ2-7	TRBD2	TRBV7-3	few	TGTGCCAGCAGCCGCATGACTAGCGGTTACAATGAGCAGTACTTC	CASSRMTSGYNEQYF
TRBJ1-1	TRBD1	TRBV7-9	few	TGTGCCAGCAGACATCCAGGGGGTCGAAATGCAGCTTTCTTT	CASRHPGGRNAAFF
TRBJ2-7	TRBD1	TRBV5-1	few	TGCACCAGTAGCTCTGGGGGGACAGGGCCGGACGAGCAGTACTTC	CTSSSGGTGPDEQYF
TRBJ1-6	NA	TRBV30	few	TGTGCCTGGAGTGTCTCCAGAGGGCGAAATTCACCCCTCCACTTT	CAWSVSRGRNSPLHF
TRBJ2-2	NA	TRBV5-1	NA	TGCGCCAGCAGCTTGAAGGGTAGCACCGGGGAGCTGTTTTTT	CASSLKGSTGELFF
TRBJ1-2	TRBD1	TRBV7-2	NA	TGTGCCAGCAGCCAAGCCCCTGGCAGGGGGGGTGGCTACACCTTC	CASSQAPGRGGGYTF
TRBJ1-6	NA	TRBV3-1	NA	TGTGCCAGCAGCCAAGACGGGACAAAGACTTCACCCCCCCACTTT	CASSQDGTKTSPPHF
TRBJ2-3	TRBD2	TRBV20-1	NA	TGCAACCCTGGACTAGCGGGAGATACGCAGTATTTT	CNPGLAGDTQYF
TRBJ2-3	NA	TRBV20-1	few	TGCAGCGGTATTTATAGCACAGATACGCAGTATTTT	CSGIYSTDTQYF
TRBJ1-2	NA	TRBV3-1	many	TGTGCCAGCAGCCAAGACCATGGCTACACCTTC	CASSQDHGYTF
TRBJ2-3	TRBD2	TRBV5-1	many	TGCGCCAGCAGCAGGAGCGGGGCCACAGATACGCAGTATTTT	CASSRSGATDTQYF
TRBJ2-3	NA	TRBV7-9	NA	TGTGCCAGCAGCTTAGTGGCCAGCACAGATACGCAGTATTTT	CASSLVASTDTQYF
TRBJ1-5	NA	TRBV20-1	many	TGCAGTGCTAGATCCAGGGACGATCAGCCCCAGCATTTT	CSARSRDDQPQHF
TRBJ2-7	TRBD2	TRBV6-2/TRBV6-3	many	TGTGCCAGCAGTTACCCCAAACGGGGGGTCGGCTCTGACGAGCAGTACTTC	CASSYPKRGVGSDEQYF
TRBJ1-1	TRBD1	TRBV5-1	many	TGCGCCAGCAGCCCGGACAGGTTGAACACTGAAGCTTTCTTT	CASSPDRLNTEAFF
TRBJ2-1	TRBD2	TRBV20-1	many	TGCAGTGCTGAAGGGACTAGCGGTGCCAGCTCCTACAATGAGCAGTTCTTC	CSAEGTSGASSYNEQFF
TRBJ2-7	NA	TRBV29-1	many	TGCAGCGTTTTTAGCCGGGTAAGAAACGAGCAGTACTTC	CSVFSRVRNEQYF
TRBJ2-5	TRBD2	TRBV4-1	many	TGCGCCAGCAGCTCTAGCGGGGGCCCGGGAGAGACCCAGTACTTC	CASSSSGGPGETQYF
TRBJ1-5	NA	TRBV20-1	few	TGCAGTGCTAGAGATCTGAGGGGGGTAGGTCAGCCCCAGCATTTT	CSARDLRGVGQPQHF
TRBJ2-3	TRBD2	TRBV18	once	TGTGCCAGCTCACCAGAGGGGACTAGCGGGGGCCTCGATACGCAGTATTTT	CASSPEGTSGGLDTQYF